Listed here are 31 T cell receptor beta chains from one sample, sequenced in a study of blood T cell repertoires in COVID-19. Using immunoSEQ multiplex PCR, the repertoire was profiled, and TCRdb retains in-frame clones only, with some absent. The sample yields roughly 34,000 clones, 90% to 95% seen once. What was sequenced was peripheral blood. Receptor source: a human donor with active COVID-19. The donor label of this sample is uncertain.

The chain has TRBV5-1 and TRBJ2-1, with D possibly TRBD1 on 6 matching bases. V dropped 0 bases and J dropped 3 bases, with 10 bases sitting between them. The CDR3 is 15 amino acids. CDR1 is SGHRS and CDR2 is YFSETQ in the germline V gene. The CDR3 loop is CASSLEGRGYNEQFF. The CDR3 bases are TGCGCCAGCAGCTTGGAGGGCAGGGGCTACAATGAGCAGTTCTTC.

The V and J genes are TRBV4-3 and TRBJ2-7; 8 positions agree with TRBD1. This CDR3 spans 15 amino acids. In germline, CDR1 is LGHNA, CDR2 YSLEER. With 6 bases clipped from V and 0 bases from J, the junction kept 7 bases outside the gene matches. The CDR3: CASSVDRVGSYEQYF. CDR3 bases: TGCGCCAGCAGTGTGGACAGGGTCGGCTCCTACGAGCAGTACTTC.

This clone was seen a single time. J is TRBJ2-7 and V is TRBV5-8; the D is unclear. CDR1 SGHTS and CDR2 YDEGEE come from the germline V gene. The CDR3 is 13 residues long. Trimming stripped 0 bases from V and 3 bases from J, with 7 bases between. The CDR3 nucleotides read TGTGCCAGCAGCTTGGTACAGTTCTACGAGCAGTACTTC. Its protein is CASSLVQFYEQYF.

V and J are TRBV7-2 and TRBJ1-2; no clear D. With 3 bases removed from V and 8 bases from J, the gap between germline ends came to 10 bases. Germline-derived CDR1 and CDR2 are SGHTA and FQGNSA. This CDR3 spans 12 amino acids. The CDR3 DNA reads TGTGCCAGCAGCTTGGGAGTGAAAGGCTACACCTTC. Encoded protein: CASSLGVKGYTF.

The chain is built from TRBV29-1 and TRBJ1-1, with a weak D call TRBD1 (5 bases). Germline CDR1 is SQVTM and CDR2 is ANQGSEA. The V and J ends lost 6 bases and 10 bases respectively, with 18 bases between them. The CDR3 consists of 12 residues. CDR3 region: CSVPRDAGGAFF. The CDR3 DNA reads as TGCAGCGTGCCCCGGGACGCCGGGGGAGCTTTCTTT.

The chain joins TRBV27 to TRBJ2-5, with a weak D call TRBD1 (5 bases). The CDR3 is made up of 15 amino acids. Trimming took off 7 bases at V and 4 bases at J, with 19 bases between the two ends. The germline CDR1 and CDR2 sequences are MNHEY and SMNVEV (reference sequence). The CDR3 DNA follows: TGTGCCAGCAAAATCCAGGGAAGGGTTGGAGAGACCCAGTACTTC. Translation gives CASKIQGRVGETQYF.

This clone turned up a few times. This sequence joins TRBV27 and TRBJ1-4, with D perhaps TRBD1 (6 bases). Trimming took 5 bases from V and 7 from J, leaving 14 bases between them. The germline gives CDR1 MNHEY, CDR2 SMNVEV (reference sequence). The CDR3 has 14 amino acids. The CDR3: CASSVSGDVEKLFF. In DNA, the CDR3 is TGTGCCAGCAGTGTCTCAGGGGATGTTGAAAAACTGTTTTTT.

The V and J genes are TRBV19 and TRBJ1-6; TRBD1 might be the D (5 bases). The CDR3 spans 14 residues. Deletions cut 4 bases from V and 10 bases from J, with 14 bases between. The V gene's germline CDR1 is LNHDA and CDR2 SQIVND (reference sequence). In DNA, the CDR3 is TGTGCCAGTAGTACTGCGGGGCGGGGATCACCCCTCCACTTT. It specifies CASSTAGRGSPLHF.

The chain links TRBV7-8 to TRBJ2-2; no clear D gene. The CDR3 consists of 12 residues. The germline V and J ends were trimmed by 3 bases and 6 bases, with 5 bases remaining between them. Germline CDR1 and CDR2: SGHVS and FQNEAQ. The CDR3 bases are TGTGCCAGCAGCTTTAGATCCGGGGAGCTGTTTTTT. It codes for CASSFRSGELFF.

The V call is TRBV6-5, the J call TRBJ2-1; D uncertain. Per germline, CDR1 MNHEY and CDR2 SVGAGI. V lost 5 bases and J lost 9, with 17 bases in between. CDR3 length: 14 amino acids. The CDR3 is CASSPSPARTEQFF. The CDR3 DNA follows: TGTGCCAGCAGTCCTTCGCCTGCGCGAACTGAGCAGTTCTTC.

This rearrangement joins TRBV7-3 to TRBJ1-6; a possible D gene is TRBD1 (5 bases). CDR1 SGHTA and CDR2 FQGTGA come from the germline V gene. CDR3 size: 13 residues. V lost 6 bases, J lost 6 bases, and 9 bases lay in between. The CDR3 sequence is CASSDSSNSPLHF. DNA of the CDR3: TGTGCCAGCAGTGACAGTAGTAATTCACCCCTCCACTTT.

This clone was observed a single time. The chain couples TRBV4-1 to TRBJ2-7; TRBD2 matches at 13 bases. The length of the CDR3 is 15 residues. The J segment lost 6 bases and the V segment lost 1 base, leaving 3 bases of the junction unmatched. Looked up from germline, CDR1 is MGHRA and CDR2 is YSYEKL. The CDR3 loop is CASSQGGLAGSEQYF. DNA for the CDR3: TGCGCCAGCAGCCAAGGGGGACTAGCGGGGTCCGAGCAGTACTTC.

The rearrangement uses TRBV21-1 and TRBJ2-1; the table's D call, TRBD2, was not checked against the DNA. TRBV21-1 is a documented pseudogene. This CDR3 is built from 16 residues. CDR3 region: CASSSTVSGRTNEQFF. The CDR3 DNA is TGTGCCAGCAGCTCAACCGTTAGCGGGAGGACGAATGAGCAGTTCTTC.

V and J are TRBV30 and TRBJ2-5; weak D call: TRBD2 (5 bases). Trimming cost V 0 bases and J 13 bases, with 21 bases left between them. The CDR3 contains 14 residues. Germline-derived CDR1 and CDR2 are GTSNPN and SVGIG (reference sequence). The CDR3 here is CAWSVRTARESRYF. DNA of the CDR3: TGTGCCTGGAGTGTACGGACTGCCCGCGAATCTCGGTACTTC.

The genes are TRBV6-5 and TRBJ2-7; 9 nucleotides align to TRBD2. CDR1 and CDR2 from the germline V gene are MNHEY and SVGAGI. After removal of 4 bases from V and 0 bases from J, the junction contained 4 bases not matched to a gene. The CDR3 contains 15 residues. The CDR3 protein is CASSSSGESSYEQYF. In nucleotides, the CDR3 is TGTGCCAGCAGTTCTAGCGGGGAATCCTCCTACGAGCAGTACTTC.

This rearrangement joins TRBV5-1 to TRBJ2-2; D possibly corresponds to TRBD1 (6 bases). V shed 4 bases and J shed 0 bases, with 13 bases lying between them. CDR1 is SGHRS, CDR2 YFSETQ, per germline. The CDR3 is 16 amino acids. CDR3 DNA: TGCGCCAGCAGCGTCAACAGGGAGACGAACACCGGGGAGCTGTTTTTT. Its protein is CASSVNRETNTGELFF.

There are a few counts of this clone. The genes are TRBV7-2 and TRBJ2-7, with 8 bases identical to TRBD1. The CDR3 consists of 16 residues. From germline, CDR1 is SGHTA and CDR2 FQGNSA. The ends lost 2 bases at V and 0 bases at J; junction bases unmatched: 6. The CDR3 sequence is CASSLRSTGVSYEQYF. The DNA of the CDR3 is TGTGCCAGCAGCTTAAGATCGACAGGGGTCTCCTACGAGCAGTACTTC.

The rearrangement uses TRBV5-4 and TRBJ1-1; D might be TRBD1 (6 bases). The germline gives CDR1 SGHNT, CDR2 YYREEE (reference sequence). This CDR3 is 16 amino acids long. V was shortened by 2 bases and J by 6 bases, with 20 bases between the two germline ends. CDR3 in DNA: TGTGCCAGCAGCTTTGGGCCAGGGGCGTTTAACTCTGAAGCTTTCTTT. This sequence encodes CASSFGPGAFNSEAFF.

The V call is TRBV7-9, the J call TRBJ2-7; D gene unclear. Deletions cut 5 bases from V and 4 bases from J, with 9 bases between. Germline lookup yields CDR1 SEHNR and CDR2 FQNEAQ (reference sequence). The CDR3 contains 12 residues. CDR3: CASSQTLYEQYF. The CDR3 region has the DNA TGTGCCAGCAGCCAAACACTATACGAGCAGTACTTC.

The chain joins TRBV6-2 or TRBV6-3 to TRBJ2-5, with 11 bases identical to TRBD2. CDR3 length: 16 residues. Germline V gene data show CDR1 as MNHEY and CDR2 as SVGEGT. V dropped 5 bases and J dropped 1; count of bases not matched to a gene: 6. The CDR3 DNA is TGTGCCAGCAGTCCGATTAGCGGGAGGGCCCAAGAGACCCAGTACTTC. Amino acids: CASSPISGRAQETQYF.

The CDR3 nucleotides are TGCAGTGCTAGTGGTAGGGGCTCCTACAATGAGCAGTTCTTC. This codes for CSASGRGSYNEQFF. The chain combines TRBV20-1 with TRBJ2-1; tentative D call: TRBD1 (5 bases). The CDR3 covers 14 residues. The ends were cut back, 3 bases at V and 0 bases at J, with 9 bases in the middle. Germline-derived CDR1 and CDR2 are DFQATT and SNEGSKA (reference sequence).

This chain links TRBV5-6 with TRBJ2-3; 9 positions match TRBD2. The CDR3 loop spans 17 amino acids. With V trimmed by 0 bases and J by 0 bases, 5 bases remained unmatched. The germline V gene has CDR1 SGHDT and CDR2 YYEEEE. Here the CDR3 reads CASSLVLAGLSTDTQYF. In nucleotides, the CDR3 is TGTGCCAGCAGCTTGGTTCTAGCGGGGCTTAGCACAGATACGCAGTATTTT.

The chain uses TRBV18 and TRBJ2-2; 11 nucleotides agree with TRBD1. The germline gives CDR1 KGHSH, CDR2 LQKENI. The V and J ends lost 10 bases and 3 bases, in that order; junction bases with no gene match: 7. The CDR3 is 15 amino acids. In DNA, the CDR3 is TGTGCCACCAGGACAGGGGGCGCGGACACCGGGGAGCTGTTTTTT. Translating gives CATRTGGADTGELFF.

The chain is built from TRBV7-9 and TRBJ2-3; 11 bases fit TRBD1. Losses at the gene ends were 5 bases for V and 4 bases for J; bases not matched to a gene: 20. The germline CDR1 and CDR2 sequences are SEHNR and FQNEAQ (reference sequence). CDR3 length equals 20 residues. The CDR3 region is CASSTRTGGASFPHPDTQYF. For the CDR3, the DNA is TGTGCCAGCAGCACTAGGACAGGGGGCGCGTCTTTCCCCCACCCAGATACGCAGTATTTT.

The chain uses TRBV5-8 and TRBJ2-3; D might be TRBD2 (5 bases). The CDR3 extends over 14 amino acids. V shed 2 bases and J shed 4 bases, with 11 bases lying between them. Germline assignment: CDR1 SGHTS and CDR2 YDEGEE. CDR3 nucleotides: TGTGCCAGCAGCTTCGGGATTCTGGCAGATACGCAGTATTTT. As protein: CASSFGILADTQYF.

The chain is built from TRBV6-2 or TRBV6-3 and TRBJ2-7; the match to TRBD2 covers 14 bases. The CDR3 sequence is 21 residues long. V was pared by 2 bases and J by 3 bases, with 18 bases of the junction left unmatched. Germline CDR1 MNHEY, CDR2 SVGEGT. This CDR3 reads CASSYRPTSGRAVQRDYEQYF. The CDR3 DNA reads TGTGCCAGCAGTTACCGCCCGACTAGCGGGAGGGCTGTTCAGAGGGACTACGAGCAGTACTTC.

Written as DNA, the CDR3 is TGCGCCAGCAGCCCCGGGACTAGCGGTTACGAGCAGTACTTC. Encoded protein: CASSPGTSGYEQYF. The chain uses TRBV4-3 and TRBJ2-7; 11 bases line up with TRBD2. Germline V gene sequence: CDR1 LGHNA, CDR2 YSLEER. The J segment lost 4 bases and the V segment lost 4 bases, leaving 3 bases of the junction unmatched. This CDR3 is built from 14 residues.

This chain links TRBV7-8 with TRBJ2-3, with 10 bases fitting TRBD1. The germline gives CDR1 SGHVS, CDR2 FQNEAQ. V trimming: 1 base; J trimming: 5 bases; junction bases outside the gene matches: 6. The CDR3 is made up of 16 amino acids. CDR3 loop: CASSLGGQGRGDTQYF. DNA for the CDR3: TGTGCCAGCAGCTTAGGGGGACAGGGGCGAGGAGATACGCAGTATTTT.

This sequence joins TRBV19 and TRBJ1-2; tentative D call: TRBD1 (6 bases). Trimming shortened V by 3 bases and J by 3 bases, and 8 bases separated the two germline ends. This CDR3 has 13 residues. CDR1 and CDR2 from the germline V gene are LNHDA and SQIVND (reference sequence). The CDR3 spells CASSIYRDYGYTF. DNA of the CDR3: TGTGCCAGTAGTATCTACAGGGACTATGGCTACACCTTC.

Written as DNA, the CDR3 is TGTGCCAGCAGCTTAACAGGTCTCTCGGATCAGCCCCAGCATTTT. Its translation: CASSLTGLSDQPQHF. The chain couples TRBV27 to TRBJ1-5, with D perhaps TRBD1 (5 bases). Germline loops: CDR1 MNHEY, CDR2 SMNVEV (reference sequence). With 6 bases removed from V and 5 bases from J, the gap between germline ends came to 17 bases. The CDR3 has 15 amino acids.

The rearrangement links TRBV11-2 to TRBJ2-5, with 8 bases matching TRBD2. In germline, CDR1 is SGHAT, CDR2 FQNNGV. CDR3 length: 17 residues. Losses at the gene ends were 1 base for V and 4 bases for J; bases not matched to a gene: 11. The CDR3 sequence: CASSLVTSGSTGETQYF. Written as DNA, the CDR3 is TGTGCCAGCAGCTTAGTTACCAGCGGGAGCACAGGAGAGACCCAGTACTTC. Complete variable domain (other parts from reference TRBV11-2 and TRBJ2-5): EAGVAQSPRYKIIEKRQSVAFWCNPISGHATLYWYQQILGQGPKLLIQFQNNGVVDDSQLPKDRFSAERLKGVDSTLKIQPAKLEDSAVYLCASSLVTSGSTGETQYFGPGTRLLVL.